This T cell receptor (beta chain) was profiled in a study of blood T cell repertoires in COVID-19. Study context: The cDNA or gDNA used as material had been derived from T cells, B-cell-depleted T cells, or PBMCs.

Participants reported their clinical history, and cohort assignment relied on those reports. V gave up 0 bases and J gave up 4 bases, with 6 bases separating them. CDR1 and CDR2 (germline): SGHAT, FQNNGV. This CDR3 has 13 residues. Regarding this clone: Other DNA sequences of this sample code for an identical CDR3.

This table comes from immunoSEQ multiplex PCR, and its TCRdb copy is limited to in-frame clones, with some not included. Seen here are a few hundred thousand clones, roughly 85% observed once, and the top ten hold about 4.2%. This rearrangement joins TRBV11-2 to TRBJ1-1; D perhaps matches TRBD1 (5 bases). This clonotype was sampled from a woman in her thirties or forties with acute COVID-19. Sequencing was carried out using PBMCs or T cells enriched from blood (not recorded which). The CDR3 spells CASSLERGTEAFF. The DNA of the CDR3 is TGTGCCAGCAGCTTAGAAAGGGGCACTGAAGCTTTCTTT.